This TCR beta chain was sequenced for a study of blood T cell repertoires in COVID-19. Study information: PBMCs, B-cell-depleted T cells, or T cells were the source of the cDNA or gDNA that made up the material.

There are 14 residues in the CDR3. V lost 5 bases, J lost 5 bases, and 16 bases lay in between. CDR1 and CDR2 from the germline V gene are PRHDT and FYEKMQ (reference sequence). Profiling relied on immunoSEQ multiplex PCR, and the TCRdb table lists in-frame clones only, not all of them. This sample yields under 350,000 clones, of which 85% are seen a single time; about an eighth belongs to the top ten. This TCR was sampled from a human donor in a cohort sampled during active COVID-19. Material for sequencing was peripheral blood. The chain employs TRBV13 and TRBJ2-7; weak D call: TRBD2 (6 bases). CDR3 sequence (DNA): TGTGCCAGCAGCCCACTGATGGGGGGTGACGAGCAGTACTTC. This codes for CASSPLMGGDEQYF.